This TCR beta chain was captured in a study of prognosis after radiotherapy for stage I lung cancer. Overall study findings and caveats: Patients who went on to get distant metastases had lower Shannon entropy after stereotactic body radiation therapy.

Germline-derived CDR1 and CDR2 are MDHEN and SYDVKM. The CDR3 loop spans 16 amino acids. V shed 1 base and J shed 4 bases, with 16 bases lying between them. Genomic DNA was the source, and TCR beta CDR3 was amplified from it by two-round multiplex PCR. Round-one PCR had primers specific to each TRBV and TRBJ gene. One entry per CDR3 protein, called by TCRdb with MiXCR from the multiplex PCR reads. The sample records about 59,000 distinct CDR3 sequences, less than 30% being singletons. A note on this clonotype: Its target is unknown. A much larger clone sits a single nucleotide away, making a read error possible.

The V gene is TRBV28, the J gene TRBJ1-1; no firm D call. The source was PBMCs, collected before or after stereotactic body radiation therapy (not recorded which). The TCR comes from a donor over 45 with non-small cell lung cancer. For the CDR3, the DNA is TGTGCCAGCAGTTTATATGGCGTACAGTCGGGCACTGAAGCTTTCTTT. It encodes CASSLYGVQSGTEAFF.